Presented here are 7 T cell receptor beta chains from one specimen sequenced in a study of blood T cells in healthy people across ages. Alongside a J-beta primer mix, a sample-barcoded 5' primer served in a second PCR lasting roughly 7 to 11 cycles. From the 5' RACE reads, TCRdb called clonotypes with MiXCR, one entry per CDR3 protein. The table shows about 1.4 million distinct CDR3 sequences, with approximately 60% occurring only once. Sequencing was done on a sample of blood. The receptors shown here come from a man between 18 and 35 years old in good health.

This chain uses TRBV11-2 with TRBJ1-1; a weak D match, TRBD1 (5 bases). Germline loops: CDR1 SGHAT, CDR2 FQNNGV. V lost 4 bases and J lost 0, with 9 bases in between. There are 14 residues in the CDR3. The CDR3: CASSSGRVNTEAFF. As DNA, the CDR3 is TGTGCCAGCAGCTCGGGACGGGTGAACACTGAAGCTTTCTTT.

The chain carries TRBV7-9 and TRBJ2-2; unclear D gene. CDR3 length: 15 residues. Trimming pared 1 base from V and 2 bases from J, leaving 8 bases between. In germline, CDR1 is SEHNR, CDR2 FQNEAQ (reference sequence). The CDR3, as DNA: TGTGCCAGCAGCTTAGAACCGACTAACACCGGGGAGCTGTTTTTT. Amino acids: CASSLEPTNTGELFF.

The chain is built from TRBV29-1 and TRBJ2-5; 7 bases map to TRBD2. This CDR3 spans 15 amino acids. The V segment lost 1 base and the J segment 4 bases; nucleotides outside the gene matches: 9. Germline V gene lookup returns CDR1 SQVTM and CDR2 ANQGSEA. The CDR3 coding sequence is TGCAGCGTTGAAGCTGGGGCGGGGGTAGGAGAGACCCAGTACTTC. This sequence encodes CSVEAGAGVGETQYF.

The chain uses TRBV5-5 and TRBJ1-5; possibly TRBD1 for D (5 bases). The CDR3 covers 14 residues. V shed 3 bases and J shed 1 base, with 8 bases lying between them. CDR1 and CDR2 (germline): SGHKS, YYEKEE (reference sequence). CDR3 region: CASSSDRSNQPQHF. CDR3 nucleotides: TGTGCCAGCAGCTCCGACAGAAGCAATCAGCCCCAGCATTTT.

V is TRBV19 and J is TRBJ2-4; TRBD1 aligns across 7 bases. The J call may be wrong; the DNA end is better matched by TRBJ2-7. This CDR3 is built from 13 residues. In germline, CDR1 is LNHDA, CDR2 SQIVND (reference sequence). In DNA form, the CDR3 reads TGTGCCAGTAGTCCGCTCGACAGGGACGAGCAGTACTTC. This encodes CASSPLDRDEQYF.

The chain employs TRBV20-1 and TRBJ1-5; D remains unclear. The CDR3 loop spans 13 amino acids. CDR1 DFQATT and CDR2 SNEGSKA come from the germline V gene (reference sequence). The V end was cut by 6 bases, the J end by 1 base, with 10 bases between. The CDR3 is CSARDISNQPQHF. The CDR3 coding sequence is TGCAGTGCCCGAGACATAAGCAATCAGCCCCAGCATTTT.

This clonotype was observed a few times. The chain couples TRBV12-3 or TRBV12-4 to TRBJ2-4, with 9 positions matching TRBD1. CDR3 length: 15 amino acids. V lost 5 bases to trimming and J lost 7 bases; unmatched junction nucleotides: 9. The CDR3 DNA sequence: TGTGCCAGCAGTCCTTCACAGGGGGCAGGGAACATTCAGTACTTC. This sequence encodes CASSPSQGAGNIQYF.